This TCR beta chain was profiled in a study of metastatic and nonmetastatic thyroid tumors. Study information: Malignant thyroid and benign thyroid patients provided blood and tumor or nodule tissue whose repertoires were compared.

Every patient underwent thyroid surgery untreated. This clone has at least ten counts. TCRdb re-analyzed the PCR reads using MiXCR. The sample contains 50,000 to 70,000 clones, just over 4% of which appear only once. This receptor was identified in a female donor with papillary thyroid cancer or a benign thyroid nodule (not recorded which). Some clones in this sample may be carry-over from other donors' samples. The sequencing sample was made of blood.

The CDR3 DNA reads TGTGCCAGCAGACCAGGGGGACAGGGGGCTTTGGCCAAAAACATTCAGTACTTC. It translates to CASRPGGQGALAKNIQYF. The chain links TRBV28 to TRBJ2-4, with 12 bases fitting TRBD1. CDR1 is MDHEN, CDR2 SYDVKM, per germline. This CDR3 region has 18 residues. J lost 1 base, V lost 6 bases, and 10 bases had no gene match.